Presented here are 13 T cell receptor beta chains from one specimen sequenced in a study of T-cell reconstitution after alpha-beta-depleted transplantation in children. Unique molecular identifiers featured in how the TCRbeta library was prepared. TCRdb recomputed calls from the PCR reads with MiXCR, one row per CDR3 protein. The data show around 200,000 distinct CDR3 sequences, about 9.5% seen once. Material: PBMCs from the stem cell graft donor, obtained from the stem cell graft. The receptors were gathered from a human donor who donated a stem cell graft to a child with acute lymphoblastic leukemia.

The genes are TRBV5-6 and TRBJ1-4; D ambiguous. Germline CDR1 reads SGHDT; CDR2 reads YYEEEE. Between the trimmed V and J ends, which lost 1 base and 3 bases, there was a span of 7 bases. This CDR3 contains 14 residues. The CDR3 DNA reads TGTGCCAGCAGCTTGAACAGCCCTAATGAAAAACTGTTTTTT. Protein sequence: CASSLNSPNEKLFF.

J is TRBJ1-1 and V is TRBV12-3 or TRBV12-4; D is undetermined. Trimming left V 6 bases short and J 8 bases short, with 10 bases between. The length of the CDR3 is 11 residues. The chain's CDR3 is CASRRADEAFF. CDR3 DNA: TGTGCCAGCAGAAGGGCAGACGAAGCTTTCTTT.

The CDR3 nucleotides read TGTGCCAGCAGCAAAGACAGGGGGATCTCGGCTTTCTTT. Translating it yields CASSKDRGISAFF. The genes are TRBV21-1 and TRBJ1-1; the table's D call, TRBD1, was not checked against the DNA. TRBV21-1 is deemed a pseudogene. This CDR3 comprises 13 residues.

At least ten counts were recorded for this clonotype. The rearrangement joins TRBV5-1 to TRBJ2-5, with D perhaps matching TRBD1 (6 bases). The germline V gene has CDR1 SGHRS and CDR2 YFSETQ. Deletions cut 3 bases from V and 2 bases from J, with 11 bases between. The CDR3 length is 14 residues. Written as DNA, the CDR3 is TGCGCCAGCAGCTCCGGCAGGGGACAAGAGACCCAGTACTTC. It is translated as CASSSGRGQETQYF.

This clonotype was recorded at least ten times. The chain employs TRBV5-5 and TRBJ2-3; 9 nucleotides agree with TRBD2. The germline gives CDR1 SGHKS, CDR2 YYEKEE (reference sequence). The CDR3 is made up of 14 amino acids. V lost 7 bases, J lost 3 bases, and 6 bases stayed unmatched. CDR3 sequence reads: CASPASGGTDTQYF. The CDR3 region has the DNA TGTGCCAGCCCGGCGAGCGGGGGGACAGATACGCAGTATTTT.

This clonotype has only a few counts. V is TRBV6-1 and J is TRBJ2-1; D is possibly TRBD2 (6 bases). This CDR3 has 13 residues. The ends were cut back, 10 bases at V and 4 bases at J, with 14 bases in the middle. The germline gives CDR1 MNHNS, CDR2 SASEGT. CDR3 protein: CATTGTLYNEQFF. CDR3 nucleotides: TGTGCCACCACCGGGACTCTATACAATGAGCAGTTCTTC.

This clonotype came up many times. The genes are TRBV6-2 or TRBV6-3 and TRBJ1-1, with D uncertain. This CDR3 has 11 residues. Germline CDR1 MNHEY, CDR2 SVGEGT. V was pared by 6 bases and J by 5 bases, with 7 bases between. This CDR3 is CASSPRTEAFF. The CDR3 DNA follows: TGTGCCAGCAGCCCCCGGACTGAAGCTTTCTTT.

This clonotype came up a few times. The V call is TRBV24-1, the J call TRBJ2-3; perhaps TRBD2 as D (6 bases). The CDR3 is 15 residues long. V dropped 2 bases and J dropped 4 bases, with 12 bases sitting between them. Germline loops: CDR1 KGHDR, CDR2 SFDVKD. CDR3: CATSDYGGGADTQYF. DNA for the CDR3: TGTGCCACCAGTGATTACGGGGGAGGCGCAGATACGCAGTATTTT.

This clonotype occurred many times. V gene TRBV5-1 combines with J gene TRBJ1-1; 7 bases are a match to TRBD1. Germline V gene data show CDR1 as SGHRS and CDR2 as YFSETQ. V lost 5 bases and J lost 1; bases outside the gene matches: 17. CDR3 size: 18 residues. The CDR3 nucleotides read TGCGCCAGCAGGTACGCCGTAGGGGGCCGGAAACAGAACACTGAAGCTTTCTTT. The encoded protein is CASRYAVGGRKQNTEAFF. The entire variable domain, with the rest obtained from reference TRBV5-1 and TRBJ1-1, is as follows: KAGVTQTPRYLIKTRGQQVTLSCSPISGHRSVSWYQQTPGQGLQFLFEYFSETQRNKGNFPGRFSGRQFSNSRSEMNVSTLELGDSALYLCASRYAVGGRKQNTEAFFGQGTRLTVV.

The chain has TRBV27 and TRBJ1-3; D unclear. V gave up 5 bases and J gave up 0 bases, with 20 bases separating them. CDR1 is MNHEY and CDR2 is SMNVEV in the germline V gene (reference sequence). This CDR3 is built from 18 residues. The CDR3: CASSPYATRVSSGNTIYF. The CDR3 DNA follows: TGTGCCAGCAGTCCATACGCGACGAGGGTATCCTCTGGAAACACCATATATTTT.

This clonotype was seen only a few times. This chain links TRBV4-2 with TRBJ1-1; 7 nucleotides match TRBD1. Germline V gene sequence: CDR1 LGHNA, CDR2 YNFKEQ. J gave up 3 bases and V 5 bases, and 6 bases lay outside the gene matches. This CDR3 is built from 14 residues. In DNA form, the CDR3 reads TGTGCCAGCAGCGAAAGGGGGCATGACACTGAAGCTTTCTTT. Residues: CASSERGHDTEAFF.

This clonotype has just a few counts. The rearrangement uses TRBV3-1 and TRBJ2-1; the match to TRBD2 covers 11 bases. V dropped 0 bases and J dropped 8; count of bases not matched to a gene: 3. Germline CDR1 is LGHDT and CDR2 is YNNKEL (reference sequence). CDR3 length: 15 residues. CDR3 DNA sequence: TGTGCCAGCAGCCAAGATGTTAGCGGGGGGGATGAGCAGTTCTTC. Translating gives CASSQDVSGGDEQFF.

This clonotype was recorded many times. This chain links TRBV24-1 with TRBJ2-1, with 8 bases aligning to TRBD1. The junction had 7 bases not matched to a gene; V was cut back by 1 base and J by 9 bases. The CDR3 totals 15 residues. Germline V gene data show CDR1 as KGHDR and CDR2 as SFDVKD. The CDR3 is CATSDFGQGAGEQFF. CDR3 coding DNA: TGTGCCACCAGTGATTTCGGGCAGGGGGCCGGTGAGCAGTTCTTC.